This is a list of T cell receptor beta chains from one sample in a study of post-analysis software for immune sequencing data. TCRdb passed the PCR reads through MiXCR, listing each CDR3 protein once. This repertoire shows hundreds of thousands of distinct CDR3 sequences, roughly 45% found once; its top ten account for 9% to 13%. The source material was blood. All receptors derive from a girl aged 10 to 17 with multiple sclerosis. Both conserved end residues are part of each CDR3. A D gene is named only where the DNA matches it firmly. Clone size, where shown, is once, few, many, or a class for clones that have expanded.

TRBJ2-7 once - TRBV14 TGTGCCAGCAGCCAAGTTATGGGGGACGAGCAGTACTTC CASSQVMGDEQYF
TRBJ1-2 - - TRBV6-5 TGTGCCAGCAGTTACTCGAACCCGCGCGCTGGCTACACCTTC CASSYSNPRAGYTF
TRBJ2-7 once TRBD1 TRBV5-1 TGCGCCAGCAGCTTGGACAGGGGGGCATACAATGAGCAGTACTTC CASSLDRGAYNEQYF
TRBJ2-5 - TRBD1 TRBV3-1 TGTGCCAGCAGCCAACGACAGTCGACAGGGTTGAGGATTCTGGAGACCCAGTACTTC CASSQRQSTGLRILETQYF
TRBJ2-7 - - TRBV4-1 TGCGCCAGCAACCAAGATGACACCCCCGGCTACGAGCAGTACTTC CASNQDDTPGYEQYF
TRBJ2-1 - - TRBV7-9 TGTGCCAGCAGCTCAGAATCCGGGACTTCGTTCTTC CASSSESGTSFF
TRBJ2-5 few - TRBV21-1 TGTGCCAGCAGCAAAAGGGGACGGTTAGGGGCAGGGGAAGAGACCCAGTACTTC CASSKRGRLGAGEETQYF
TRBJ2-5 - - TRBV3-1 TGTGCCAGCAGCCACCCCAGACCGTATGCTCAAGAGACCCAGTACTTC CASSHPRPYAQETQYF
TRBJ2-7 - - TRBV2 TGTGCCAGCAGTCCCTGGGGTGGGCAGGATCCCCACGAGCAGTACTTC CASSPWGGQDPHEQYF
TRBJ2-7 - - TRBV10-3 TGTGCCATCAGTGGGCATGGGGGAGGAGACGAGCAGTACTTC CAISGHGGGDEQYF
TRBJ2-7 few TRBD1 TRBV6-5 TGTGCCAGCAGTTACTGGCAGGGGGCTCGAGAGCAGTACTTC CASSYWQGAREQYF
TRBJ2-5 - - TRBV20-1 TGCAGTGCTAGACGGCCCCAAGAGACCCAGTACTTC CSARRPQETQYF
TRBJ2-7 - - TRBV6-6 TGTGCCAGCAGTTACTCGAGGAGGGCTGTTACCTACGAGCAGTACTTC CASSYSRRAVTYEQYF
TRBJ1-4 - - TRBV20-1 TGCAGTGCCAGGGAAAGGGAAAAACTGTTTTTT CSAREREKLFF
TRBJ2-1 - TRBD2 TRBV20-1 TGCAGTGCTAGAACTAGCGGGAGGGACAATGAGCAGTTCTTC CSARTSGRDNEQFF
TRBJ2-1 few - TRBV5-1 TGCGCCAGCAGCGTGGACAGTAACAATGAGCAGTTCTTC CASSVDSNNEQFF
TRBJ2-5 - - TRBV5-1 TGCGCCAGCAGCTCCGGCGGGCAGACGCAAGAGACCCAGTACTTC CASSSGGQTQETQYF
TRBJ1-1 few TRBD1 TRBV7-9 TGTGCCAGCAGCAGCGGGCAGGGGGCGCGTGAAGCTTTCTTT CASSSGQGAREAFF
TRBJ1-5 once TRBD1 TRBV18 TGTGCCAGCTCACCGCTGGGACAGCGCAATCAGCCCCAGCATTTT CASSPLGQRNQPQHF
TRBJ1-1 - - TRBV6-5 TGTGCCAGCTCGTCGGGACGGTTGAACACTGAAGCTTTCTTT CASSSGRLNTEAFF
TRBJ2-7 - - TRBV28 TGTGCCAGCAGTTCTGGCGCGATCGGGTACAATGAGCAGTACTTC CASSSGAIGYNEQYF
TRBJ1-2 few TRBD1 TRBV4-2 TGTGCCAGCAGCCAAGCACAGGGGGCTAAAATTGGCTACACCTTC CASSQAQGAKIGYTF
TRBJ1-1 - - TRBV12-3/TRBV12-4 TGTGCCAGCAGTTTCGCCACAGGGCGTTTCTCTGAAGCTTTCTTT CASSFATGRFSEAFF
TRBJ2-2 - - TRBV29-1 TGCAGCGTTGCTGGGGTTACCGGGGAGCTGTTTTTT CSVAGVTGELFF
TRBJ1-1 - TRBD1 TRBV7-9 TGTGCCAGCAGCGTAAAACAGGGGGCGGAGAGCTCTGAAGCTTTCTTT CASSVKQGAESSEAFF
TRBJ2-7 - TRBD2 TRBV4-1 TGCGCCAGCAGCCTCCGACTAGCGGGTAACTACGAGCAGTACTTC CASSLRLAGNYEQYF
TRBJ1-1 few - TRBV12-3/TRBV12-4 TGTGCCAGCAGTCCCCCCCCCGACGAAGTGGCTTTCTTT CASSPPPDEVAFF
TRBJ1-2 few - TRBV9 TGTGCCAGCAGCGTAGGTACTGAGTATGCGCGCTACACCTTC CASSVGTEYARYTF
TRBJ1-2 few TRBD1 TRBV6-6 TGTGCCAGCAGTTATACCGGGACAGCATCAGGAGACTATGGCTACACCTTC CASSYTGTASGDYGYTF
TRBJ2-5 many TRBD2 TRBV5-1 TGCGCCAGCAGCTTCTCCGGGACTAATCAAGAGACCCAGTACTTC CASSFSGTNQETQYF
TRBJ2-7 - - TRBV11-2 TGTGCCAGCAGCAACCCACAGGAGAGCTCCTACGAGCAGTACTTC CASSNPQESSYEQYF
TRBJ2-7 few - TRBV29-1 TGCAGCGCTGCGAGACAGACCTACAATGAGCAGTACTTC CSAARQTYNEQYF
TRBJ2-1 - TRBD2 TRBV24-1 TGTGCCACCAGTGATCTGCGGGGGGACAATGAGCAGTTCTTC CATSDLRGDNEQFF